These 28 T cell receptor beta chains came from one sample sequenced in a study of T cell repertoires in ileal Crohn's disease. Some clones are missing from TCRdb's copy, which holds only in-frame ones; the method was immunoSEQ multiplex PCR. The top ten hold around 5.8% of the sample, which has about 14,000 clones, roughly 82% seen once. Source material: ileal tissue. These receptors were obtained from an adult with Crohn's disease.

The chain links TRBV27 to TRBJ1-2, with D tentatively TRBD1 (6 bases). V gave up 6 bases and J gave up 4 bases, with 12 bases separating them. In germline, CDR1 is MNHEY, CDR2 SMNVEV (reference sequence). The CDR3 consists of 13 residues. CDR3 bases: TGTGCCAGCAGACCGGGACACCTCTATGGCTACACCTTC. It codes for CASRPGHLYGYTF.

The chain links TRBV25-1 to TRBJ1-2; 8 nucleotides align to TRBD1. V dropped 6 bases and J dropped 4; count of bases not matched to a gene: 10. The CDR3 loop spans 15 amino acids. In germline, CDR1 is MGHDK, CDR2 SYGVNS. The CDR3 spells CASRAVGTGSYGYTF. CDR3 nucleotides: TGTGCCAGCAGGGCGGTGGGGACAGGCTCCTATGGCTACACCTTC.

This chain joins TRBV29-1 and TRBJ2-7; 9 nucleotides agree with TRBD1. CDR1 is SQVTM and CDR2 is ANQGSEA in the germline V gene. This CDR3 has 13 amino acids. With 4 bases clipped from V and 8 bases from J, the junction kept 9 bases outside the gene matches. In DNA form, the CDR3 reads TGCAGCGTTGCACCGGGACAGGGACTACAGCAGTACTTC. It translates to CSVAPGQGLQQYF.

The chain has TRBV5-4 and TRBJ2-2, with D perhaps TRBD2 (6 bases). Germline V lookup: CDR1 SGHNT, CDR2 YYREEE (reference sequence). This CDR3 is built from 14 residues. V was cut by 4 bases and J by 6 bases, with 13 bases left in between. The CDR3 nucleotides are TGTGCCAGCAGCGAGGGGACTGCCGCCGGGGAGCTGTTTTTT. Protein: CASSEGTAAGELFF.

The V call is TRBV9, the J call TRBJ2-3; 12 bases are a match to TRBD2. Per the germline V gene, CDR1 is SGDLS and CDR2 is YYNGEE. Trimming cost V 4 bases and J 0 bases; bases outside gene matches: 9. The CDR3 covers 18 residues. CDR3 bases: TGTGCCAGCAGCAATCGACTAGCGGGGGCCGCTAGCACAGATACGCAGTATTTT. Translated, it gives CASSNRLAGAASTDTQYF.

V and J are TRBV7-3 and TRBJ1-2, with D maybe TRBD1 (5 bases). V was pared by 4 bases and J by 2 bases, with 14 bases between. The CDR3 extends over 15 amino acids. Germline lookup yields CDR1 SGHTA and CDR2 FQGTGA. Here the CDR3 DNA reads TGTGCCAGCAGCTCGCACAGGACTAAAAACTATGGCTACACCTTC. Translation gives CASSSHRTKNYGYTF.

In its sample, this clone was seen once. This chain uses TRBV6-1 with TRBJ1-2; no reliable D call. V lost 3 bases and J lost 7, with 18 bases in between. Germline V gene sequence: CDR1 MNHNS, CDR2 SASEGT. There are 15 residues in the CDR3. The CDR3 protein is CASSDTVEGVSGYTF. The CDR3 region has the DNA TGTGCCAGCAGTGACACGGTAGAGGGAGTGAGTGGCTACACCTTC.

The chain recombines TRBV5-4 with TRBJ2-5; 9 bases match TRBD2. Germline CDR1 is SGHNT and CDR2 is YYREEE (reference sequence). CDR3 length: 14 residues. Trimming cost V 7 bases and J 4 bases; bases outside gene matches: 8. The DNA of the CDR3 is TGTGCCAGCCATCTAGCGGGAATGGTAGAGACCCAGTACTTC. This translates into CASHLAGMVETQYF.

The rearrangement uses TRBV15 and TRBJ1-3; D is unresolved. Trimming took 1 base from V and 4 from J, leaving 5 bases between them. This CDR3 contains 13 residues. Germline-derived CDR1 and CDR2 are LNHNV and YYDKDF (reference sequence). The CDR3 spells CATSRGGGNTIYF. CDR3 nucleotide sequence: TGTGCCACCAGCAGAGGAGGAGGAAACACCATATATTTT. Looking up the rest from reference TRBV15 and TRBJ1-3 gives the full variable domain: DAMVIQNPRYQVTQFGKPVTLSCSQTLNHNVMYWYQQKSSQAPKLLFHYYDKDFNNEADTPDNFQSRRPNTSFCFLDIRSPGLGDTAMYLCATSRGGGNTIYFGEGSWLTVV.

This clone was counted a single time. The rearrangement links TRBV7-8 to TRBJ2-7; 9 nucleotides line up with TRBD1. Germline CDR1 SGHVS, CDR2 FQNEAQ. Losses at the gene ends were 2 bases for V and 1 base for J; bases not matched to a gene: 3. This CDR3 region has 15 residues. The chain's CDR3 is CASSLRDRASYEQYF. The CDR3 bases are TGTGCCAGCAGCTTAAGGGACAGGGCTTCCTACGAGCAGTACTTC.

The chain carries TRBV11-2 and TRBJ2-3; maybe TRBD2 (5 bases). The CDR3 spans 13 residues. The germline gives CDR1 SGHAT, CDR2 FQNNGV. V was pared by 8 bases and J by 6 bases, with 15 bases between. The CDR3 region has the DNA TGTGCCAGCGGCCAGGACTCTTGGGATACGCAGTATTTT. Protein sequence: CASGQDSWDTQYF.

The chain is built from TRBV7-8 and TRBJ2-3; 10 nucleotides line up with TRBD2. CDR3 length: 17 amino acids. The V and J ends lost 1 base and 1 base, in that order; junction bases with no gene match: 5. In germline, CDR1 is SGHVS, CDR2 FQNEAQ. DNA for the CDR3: TGTGCCAGCAGCTTAGGGAGAGGGACTAGCGGCACAGATACGCAGTATTTT. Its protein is CASSLGRGTSGTDTQYF.

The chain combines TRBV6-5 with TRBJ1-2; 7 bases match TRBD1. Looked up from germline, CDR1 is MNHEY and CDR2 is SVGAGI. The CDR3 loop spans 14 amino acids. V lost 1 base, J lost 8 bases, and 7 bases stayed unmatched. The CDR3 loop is CASSYLTGNIGYTF. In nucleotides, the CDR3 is TGTGCCAGCAGTTACTTGACAGGGAATATCGGCTACACCTTC.

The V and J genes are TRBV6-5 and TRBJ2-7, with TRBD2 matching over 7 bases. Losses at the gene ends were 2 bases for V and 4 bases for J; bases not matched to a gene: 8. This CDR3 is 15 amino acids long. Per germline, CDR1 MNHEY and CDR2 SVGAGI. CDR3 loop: CASSYTTSVRYEQYF. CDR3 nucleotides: TGTGCCAGCAGTTACACAACTAGCGTCAGATACGAGCAGTACTTC.

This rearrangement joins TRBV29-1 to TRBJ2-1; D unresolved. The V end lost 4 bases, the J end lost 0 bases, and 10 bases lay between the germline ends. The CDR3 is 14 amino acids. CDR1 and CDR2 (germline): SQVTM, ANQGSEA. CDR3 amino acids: CSVVYTGSYNEQFF. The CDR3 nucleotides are TGCAGCGTTGTTTATACCGGCTCCTACAATGAGCAGTTCTTC.

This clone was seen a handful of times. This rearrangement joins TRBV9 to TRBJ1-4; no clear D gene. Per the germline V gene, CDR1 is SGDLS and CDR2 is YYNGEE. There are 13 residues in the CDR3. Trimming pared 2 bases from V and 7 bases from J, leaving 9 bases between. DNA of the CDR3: TGTGCCAGCAGCGTCCGGGTGGGTGAAAAACTGTTTTTT. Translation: CASSVRVGEKLFF. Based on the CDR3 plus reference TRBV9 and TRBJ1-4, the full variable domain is DSGVTQTPKHLITATGQRVTLRCSPRSGDLSVYWYQQSLDQGLQFLIQYYNGEERAKGNILERFSAQQFPDLHSELNLSSLELGDSALYFCASSVRVGEKLFFGSGTQLSVL.

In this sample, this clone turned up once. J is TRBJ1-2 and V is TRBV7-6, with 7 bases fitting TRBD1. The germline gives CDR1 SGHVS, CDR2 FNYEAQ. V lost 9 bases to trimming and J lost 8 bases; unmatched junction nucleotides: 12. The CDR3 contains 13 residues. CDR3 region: CASSRGRGEGYTF. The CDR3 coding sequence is TGTGCCAGTAGCCGGGGCAGGGGGGAAGGCTACACCTTC.

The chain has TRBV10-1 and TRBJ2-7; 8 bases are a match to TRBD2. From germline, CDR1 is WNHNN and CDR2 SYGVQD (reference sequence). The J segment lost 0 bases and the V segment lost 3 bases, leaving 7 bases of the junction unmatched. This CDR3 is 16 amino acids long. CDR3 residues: CASSELPSGSSYEQYF. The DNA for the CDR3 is TGCGCCAGCAGTGAACTCCCCAGCGGGAGCTCCTACGAGCAGTACTTC.

The CDR3 nucleotides are TGTGCCAGCAGCATCAGAGCGGGAGTCGGCACCGGGGAGCTGTTTTTT. Protein: CASSIRAGVGTGELFF. The rearrangement joins TRBV7-9 to TRBJ2-2, with 8 bases aligning to TRBD2. CDR1 is SEHNR and CDR2 is FQNEAQ in the germline V gene (reference sequence). The CDR3 is made up of 16 amino acids. V shed 5 bases, J shed 4 bases, and the junction held 9 bases outside the gene matches.

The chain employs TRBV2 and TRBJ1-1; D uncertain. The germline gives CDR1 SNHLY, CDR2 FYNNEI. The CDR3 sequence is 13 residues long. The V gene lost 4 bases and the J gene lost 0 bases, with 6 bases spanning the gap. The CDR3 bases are TGTGCCAGCAGTGTCCAGATGAACACTGAAGCTTTCTTT. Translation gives CASSVQMNTEAFF.

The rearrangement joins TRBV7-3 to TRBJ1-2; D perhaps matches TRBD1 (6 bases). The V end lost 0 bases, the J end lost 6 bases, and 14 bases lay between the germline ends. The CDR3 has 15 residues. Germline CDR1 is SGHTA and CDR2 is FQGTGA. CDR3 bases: TGTGCCAGCAGCTTAACCCCCGGGGCAGGGGATGGCTACACCTTC. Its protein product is CASSLTPGAGDGYTF.

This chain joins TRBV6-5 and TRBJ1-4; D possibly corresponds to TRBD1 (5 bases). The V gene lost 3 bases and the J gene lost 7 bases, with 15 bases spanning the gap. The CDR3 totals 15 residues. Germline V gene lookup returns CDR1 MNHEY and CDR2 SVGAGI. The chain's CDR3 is CASSYGARLGEKLFF. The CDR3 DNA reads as TGTGCCAGCAGTTATGGGGCCCGACTAGGTGAAAAACTGTTTTTT.

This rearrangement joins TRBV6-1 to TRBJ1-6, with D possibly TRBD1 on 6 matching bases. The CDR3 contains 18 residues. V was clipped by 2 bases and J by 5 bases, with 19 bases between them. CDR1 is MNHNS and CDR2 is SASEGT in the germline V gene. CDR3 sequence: CASSEYVSRPGDNSPLHF. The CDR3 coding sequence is TGTGCCAGCAGTGAATATGTATCGCGGCCAGGGGATAATTCACCCCTCCACTTT.

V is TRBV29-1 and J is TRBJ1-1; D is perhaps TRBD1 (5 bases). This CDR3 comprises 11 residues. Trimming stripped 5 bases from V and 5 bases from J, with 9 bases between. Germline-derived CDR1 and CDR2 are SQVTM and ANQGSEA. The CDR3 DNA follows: TGCAGCGTTCAGGGAGGAACTGAAGCTTTCTTT. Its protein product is CSVQGGTEAFF.

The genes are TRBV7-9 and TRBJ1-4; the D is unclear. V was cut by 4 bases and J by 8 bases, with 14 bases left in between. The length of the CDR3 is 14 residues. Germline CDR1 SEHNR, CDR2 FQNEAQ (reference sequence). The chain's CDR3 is CASSSTLGSEKLFF. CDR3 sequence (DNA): TGTGCCAGCAGCTCGACCTTGGGGAGCGAAAAACTGTTTTTT.

Written as DNA, the CDR3 is TGTGCCTGGAGTTGGCAGGGGGCACAAGAGACCCAGTACTTC. This translates into CAWSWQGAQETQYF. This chain links TRBV30 with TRBJ2-5; 8 positions match TRBD1. Germline V gives CDR1 GTSNPN, CDR2 SVGIG (reference sequence). The CDR3 has 14 amino acids. V gave up 2 bases and J gave up 2 bases; unmatched junction bases: 4.

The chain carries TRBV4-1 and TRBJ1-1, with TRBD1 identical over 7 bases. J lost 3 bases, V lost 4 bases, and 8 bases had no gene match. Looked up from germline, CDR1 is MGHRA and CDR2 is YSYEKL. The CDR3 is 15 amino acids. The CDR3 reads CASSRIGQVDTEAFF. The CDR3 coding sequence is TGCGCCAGCAGCCGAATCGGACAGGTGGACACTGAAGCTTTCTTT.

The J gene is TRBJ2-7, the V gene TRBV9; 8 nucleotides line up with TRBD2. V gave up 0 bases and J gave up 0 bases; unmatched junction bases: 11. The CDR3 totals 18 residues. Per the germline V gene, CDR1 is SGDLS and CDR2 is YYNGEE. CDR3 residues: CASSVGSPAGALSYEQYF. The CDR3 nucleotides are TGTGCCAGCAGCGTAGGATCCCCAGCGGGGGCTCTCTCCTACGAGCAGTACTTC.